The following is a TCR beta chain sequence with its context. Its antigen is unknown. This entry is derived from a study of blood T cells in healthy people across ages. V lost 5 bases and J lost 6, with 13 bases in between. The CDR3 has 14 amino acids. The germline V gene has CDR1 KGHSH and CDR2 LQKENI. The authors ran a second PCR of about 7 to 12 cycles using a sample-barcoded 5' primer and a J-beta primer mix. TCRdb recomputed calls from the 5' RACE reads with MiXCR, one row per CDR3 protein. The profile shows 1.2 million to 1.5 million distinct CDR3 sequences, around two fifths of them singletons. General observations from the study: Compared with aged donors, long-lived donors showed fewer expanded clones, suggesting selection.

The sequence came from a woman aged 18-35 years in good health. This chain connects TRBV18 to TRBJ1-4; D perhaps matches TRBD1 (6 bases). The sequenced sample consisted of blood. Written as DNA, the CDR3 is TGTGCCAGCTCATGGTTCCAGGGGTATGAAAAACTGTTTTTT. Its protein is CASSWFQGYEKLFF.